A selection of T cell receptor beta chains follows, all from one sample in a study of blood T cell repertoires in COVID-19. Clones were read by immunoSEQ multiplex PCR, and TCRdb kept only the in-frame ones, dropping some. Among about 73,000 clones listed, roughly 88% were seen once. Material for sequencing was peripheral blood. These TCRs come from an elderly man with active or convalescent COVID-19. Both conserved end residues are part of each CDR3. A D gene is named only where the DNA matches it firmly. Some rows have no size entry. The others give once, few or many, or a class for an expanded clone.

clone size	D gene	J gene	V gene	CDR3 protein	CDR3 DNA
-	-	TRBJ2-4	TRBV5-1	CASSPRQTPGVKNIQYF	TGCGCCAGCAGCCCCAGACAGACTCCGGGGGTGAAAAACATTCAGTACTTC
-	-	TRBJ2-2	TRBV6-4	CASSHEVAGELFF	TGTGCCAGCAGTCATGAGGTCGCCGGGGAGCTGTTTTTT
-	-	TRBJ1-1	TRBV6-2/TRBV6-3	CASSYSRAGLNTEAFF	TGTGCCAGCAGTTACTCTCGCGCGGGGTTAAACACTGAAGCTTTCTTT
-	TRBD1	TRBJ2-3	TRBV4-2	CASSRDRSDTQYF	TGTGCCAGCAGCCGGGACAGATCGGATACGCAGTATTTT
once	TRBD1	TRBJ2-7	TRBV11-3	CASSPGQGAYEQYF	TGTGCCAGCAGCCCGGGACAGGGGGCCTACGAGCAGTACTTC
-	-	TRBJ2-3	TRBV12-3/TRBV12-4	CASSLVASTQYF	TGTGCCAGCAGTTTAGTGGCAAGTACGCAGTATTTT
-	TRBD1	TRBJ1-2	TRBV12-5	CASGLAPGTGEYGYTF	TGTGCTAGTGGTTTGGCCCCCGGGACAGGGGAATATGGCTACACCTTC
-	TRBD1	TRBJ1-5	TRBV6-2/TRBV6-3	CASSPQGWNQPQHF	TGTGCCAGCAGCCCACAGGGGTGGAATCAGCCCCAGCATTTT
-	TRBD2	TRBJ2-7	TRBV9	CASSVGTGGSYEQYF	TGTGCCAGCAGCGTAGGAACGGGAGGGTCCTACGAGCAGTACTTC
-	TRBD2	TRBJ2-3	TRBV5-4	CASSLAIAGSTDTQYF	TGTGCCAGCAGCTTGGCGATAGCGGGTAGCACAGATACGCAGTATTTT
-	TRBD2	TRBJ2-3	TRBV5-1	CASSLGGLAGDTQYF	TGCGCCAGCAGCTTGGGGGGACTAGCGGGAGATACGCAGTATTTT
-	-	TRBJ2-1	TRBV2	CASSLPPNRQFF	TGTGCCAGCAGTCTTCCCCCTAACAGACAGTTCTTC
-	-	TRBJ1-3	TRBV5-4	CASSLGQGNTIYF	TGTGCCAGCAGCTTGGGGCAGGGAAACACCATATATTTT
-	TRBD1	TRBJ1-2	TRBV6-5	CASSSFGQGGSRGYTF	TGTGCCAGCAGTTCATTTGGACAGGGGGGTTCGCGGGGCTACACCTTC
-	TRBD2	TRBJ2-5	TRBV7-9	CASSFSGGPQETQYF	TGTGCCAGCAGCTTTAGCGGGGGGCCGCAAGAGACCCAGTACTTC
-	-	TRBJ1-5	TRBV30	CAWSEGRRGNQPQHF	TGTGCCTGGAGTGAGGGGCGACGTGGCAATCAGCCCCAGCATTTT
-	TRBD2	TRBJ2-3	TRBV19	CASSIGAGVLDTQYF	TGTGCCAGTAGTATCGGGGCGGGAGTTTTAGATACGCAGTATTTT
once	TRBD1	TRBJ1-4	TRBV6-1	CASSEERGQQIKKLFF	TGTGCCAGCAGTGAAGAAAGGGGACAGCAGATAAAAAAACTGTTTTTT
-	-	TRBJ1-1	TRBV7-9	CASSRLINTEAFF	TGTGCCAGCAGCCGACTGATCAACACTGAAGCTTTCTTT
-	-	TRBJ1-5	TRBV3-1/TRBV3-2	CASSPVKTILF	TGTGCCAGCAGCCCGGTAAAAACCATCCTTTTT
-	TRBD1	TRBJ1-5	TRBV7-9	CASSRMTGGLNQPQHF	TGTGCCAGCAGCCGAATGACAGGGGGCCTGAATCAGCCCCAGCATTTT
-	TRBD1	TRBJ2-7	TRBV28	CASSLYRTGGREQYF	TGTGCCAGCAGTTTATACCGGACAGGGGGACGTGAGCAGTACTTC
-	TRBD2	TRBJ2-3	TRBV5-6	CASSLRREVYTRTDTQYF	TGTGCCAGCAGCTTACGGCGGGAGGTCTATACCCGCACAGATACGCAGTATTTT
-	TRBD2	TRBJ2-7	TRBV6-5	CASRLLATTSYEQYF	TGTGCCAGCAGGTTACTAGCGACCACCTCCTACGAGCAGTACTTC
-	-	TRBJ2-7	TRBV3-1/TRBV3-2	CASSLTPGAYEQYF	TGTGCCAGCAGCTTGACGCCGGGGGCCTACGAGCAGTACTTC
few	TRBD2	TRBJ2-4	TRBV19	CASSIGGSSAKNIQYF	TGTGCCAGTAGTATAGGCGGGAGCTCCGCCAAAAACATTCAGTACTTC
-	TRBD2	TRBJ2-2	TRBV29-1	CSTSGVGTGELFF	TGCAGCACTAGCGGAGTTGGGACCGGGGAGCTGTTTTTT
-	TRBD1	TRBJ1-4	TRBV7-9	CASSLAKGQGASNEKLFF	TGTGCCAGCAGCTTAGCAAAGGGACAGGGGGCTTCTAATGAAAAACTGTTTTTT
-	TRBD2	TRBJ2-1	TRBV5-4	CASRAGAYNEQFF	TGTGCCAGCAGAGCGGGGGCCTACAATGAGCAGTTCTTC
-	TRBD2	TRBJ2-5	TRBV5-1	CASSLCGGREETQYF	TGCGCCAGCAGCTTGTGCGGGGGGCGGGAGGAGACCCAGTACTTC
-	TRBD1	TRBJ1-3	TRBV4-2	CASSQDPQGSGNTIYF	TGTGCCAGCAGCCAAGACCCACAGGGGTCTGGAAACACCATATATTTT
-	TRBD1	TRBJ2-3	TRBV7-8	CASSFSPGGRDTQYF	TGTGCCAGCAGCTTTTCCCCAGGGGGAAGAGATACGCAGTATTTT
-	-	TRBJ2-7	TRBV2	CASSVGRSHSEQYF	TGTGCCAGCAGTGTTGGCAGGTCCCATTCCGAGCAGTACTTC
-	TRBD1	TRBJ2-7	TRBV28	CASSVPGQGSLEQYF	TGTGCCAGCAGCGTCCCCGGACAGGGGTCGCTCGAGCAGTACTTC
-	-	TRBJ1-2	TRBV9	CASSVRGNYGYTF	TGTGCCAGCAGCGTCAGGGGTAACTATGGCTACACCTTC
-	-	TRBJ1-2	TRBV21-1	CASSSPSAGYGYTF	TGTGCCAGCAGCTCCCCCTCAGCGGGCTATGGCTACACCTTC
-	TRBD1	TRBJ2-2	TRBV6-5	CASRGTVNTGELFF	TGTGCCAGCAGAGGGACAGTCAACACCGGGGAGCTGTTTTTT